This TCR beta chain was captured by sequencing in a study of tumor-infiltrating lymphocytes in primary liver carcinoma. Turning to the study itself: Each participant had primary liver carcinoma, and surgical resection was the treatment. General study points: Lesser overlap characterized tumor-adjacent and tumor-blood pairs relative to tumor region pairs. Blood trailed tumors significantly in top-250-clone fraction (p = 0.039).

With a constant-region primer, TCR beta cDNA was made from about 0.5 ug of total RNA. Amplification in three nested multiplex PCR rounds with slightly modified ARM-PCR gave rise to TCR beta libraries. It was with TRBV1-TRBV30 forward primers and a C-beta reverse primer that the first two PCR rounds were run, at around 9 cycles each. Each CDR3 protein gets one entry after TCRdb re-called the multiplex PCR reads with MiXCR. The data contain about 200,000 distinct CDR3 sequences, less than 70% of them seen just once; the ten biggest clones take up roughly 6.8%. The researchers obtained blood RNA from unsorted whole blood and also extracted germline DNA. This clonotype was seen a handful of times. Its cognate antigen is unknown. The V end was cut by 3 bases, the J end by 4 bases, with 15 bases between. This CDR3 contains 16 residues. Germline V gene data show CDR1 as KGHDR and CDR2 as SFDVKD.

The TCR was taken from a woman in her sixties or seventies with primary liver carcinoma and hepatitis B virus infection. V usage is TRBV24-1 and J usage is TRBJ1-5; tentatively, D is TRBD1 (6 bases). Sequencing input: peripheral blood. The CDR3, as DNA: TGTGCCACCAGTGATGCCGCTCGGGGGGCTAATCAGCCCCAGCATTTT. Protein product: CATSDAARGANQPQHF.